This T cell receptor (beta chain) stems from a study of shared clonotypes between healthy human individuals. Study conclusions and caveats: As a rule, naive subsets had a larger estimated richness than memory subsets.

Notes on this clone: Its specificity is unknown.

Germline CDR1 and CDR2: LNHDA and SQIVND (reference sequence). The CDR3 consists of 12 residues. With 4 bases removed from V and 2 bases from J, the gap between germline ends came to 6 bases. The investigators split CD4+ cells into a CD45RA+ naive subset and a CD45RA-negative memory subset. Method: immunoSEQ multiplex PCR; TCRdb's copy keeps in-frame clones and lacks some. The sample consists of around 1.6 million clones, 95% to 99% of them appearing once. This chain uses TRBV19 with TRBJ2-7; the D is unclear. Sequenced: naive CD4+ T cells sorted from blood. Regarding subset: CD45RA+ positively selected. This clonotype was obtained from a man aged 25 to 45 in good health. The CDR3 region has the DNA TGTGCCAGTAGTACCGGGCCCTACGAGCAGTACTTC. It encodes CASSTGPYEQYF.